Listed below are T cell receptor beta chains from one sample, sequenced in a study of control samples from healthy donors and cancer patients. Method: immunoSEQ multiplex PCR; TCRdb's copy keeps in-frame clones and lacks some. This sample has roughly 120,000 clones; more than 85% occur once, and the top ten carry 2% to 3%. Sequencing was done on a sample of blood. These receptors originate from a man in his thirties or forties in good health. Both conserved end residues are part of each CDR3. A D gene is named only where the DNA matches it firmly. A clone size is listed for some rows: how often the clone was seen (once, few, many), or a class if it is expanded.

j_call	d_call	clone_size	v_call	cdr3_aa	cdr3_nt
TRBJ1-4	TRBD1	-	TRBV11-2	CASSLGARDRDEKLFF	TGTGCCAGCAGCTTAGGGGCTCGGGACAGGGATGAAAAACTGTTTTTT
TRBJ2-3	-	-	TRBV5-6	CASSRAEGGTQYF	TGTGCCAGCAGCCGGGCGGAAGGGGGTACGCAGTATTTT
TRBJ2-3	-	-	TRBV11-2	CASSLKGPSTDTQYF	TGTGCCAGCAGCTTAAAGGGCCCAAGCACAGATACGCAGTATTTT
TRBJ2-5	TRBD2	-	TRBV13	CASSLRTSGQETQYF	TGTGCCAGCAGCCTTAGGACTAGCGGCCAAGAGACCCAGTACTTC
TRBJ2-7	TRBD1	-	TRBV6-5	CATGRTGTYEQYF	TGTGCCACCGGAAGGACAGGGACCTACGAGCAGTACTTC
TRBJ2-5	-	-	TRBV7-8	CASSLEGGPKETQYF	TGTGCCAGCAGCTTAGAGGGGGGGCCCAAGGAGACCCAGTACTTC
TRBJ1-5	TRBD1	-	TRBV19	CASRDRGYNQPQHF	TGTGCCAGTAGGGACAGGGGGTACAATCAGCCCCAGCATTTT
TRBJ1-5	-	-	TRBV19	CASSISQFDRANQPQHF	TGTGCCAGTAGTATAAGCCAATTTGACAGAGCCAATCAGCCCCAGCATTTT
TRBJ2-2	TRBD2	few	TRBV11-2	CASSSYGTSGGGELFF	TGTGCCAGCAGCTCCTACGGGACTAGCGGGGGCGGGGAGCTGTTTTTT
TRBJ2-1	TRBD2	-	TRBV19	CASSIVERGGLDEQFF	TGTGCCAGTAGTATAGTTGAGCGGGGGGGCCTGGATGAGCAGTTCTTC
TRBJ1-4	-	-	TRBV28	CASSLGSEKLFF	TGTGCCAGCAGCCTGGGGAGCGAAAAACTGTTTTTT
TRBJ2-5	-	-	TRBV18	CASSPGQKETQYF	TGTGCCAGCTCACCAGGGCAGAAAGAGACCCAGTACTTC
TRBJ1-1	TRBD1	-	TRBV6-2/TRBV6-3	CASSPTTGRLTEAFF	TGTGCCAGCAGCCCTACGACAGGGAGATTAACTGAAGCTTTCTTT
TRBJ1-6	-	once	TRBV28	CASTETPFAGNSPLHF	TGTGCCAGCACGGAGACACCTTTTGCCGGAAATTCACCCCTCCACTTT
TRBJ2-1	-	-	TRBV29-1	CSVEDGAGRNEQFF	TGCAGCGTTGAAGATGGGGCAGGGCGAAATGAGCAGTTCTTC
TRBJ1-5	-	-	TRBV3-1/TRBV3-2	CASSQFMGINQPQHF	TGTGCCAGCAGCCAATTTATGGGAATTAATCAGCCCCAGCATTTT
TRBJ2-1	-	-	TRBV7-2	CASSLETLNNEQFF	TGTGCCAGCAGCTTAGAGACCCTTAACAATGAGCAGTTCTTC
TRBJ1-1	-	once	TRBV5-5	CASSLARSSEAFF	TGTGCCAGCAGCTTGGCGAGGTCCTCTGAAGCTTTCTTT
TRBJ1-2	-	-	TRBV7-2	CASSASAGGYTF	TGTGCCAGCAGCGCCAGCGCGGGGGGCTACACCTTC
TRBJ1-5	-	-	TRBV19	CASSILEQPQHF	TGTGCCAGTAGTATATTGGAACAGCCCCAGCATTTT
TRBJ2-1	-	once	TRBV18	CASSPALDEQFF	TGTGCCAGCTCACCGGCCCTTGATGAGCAGTTCTTC
TRBJ2-7	-	-	TRBV7-8	CASSLVINPRSSYEQYF	TGTGCCAGCAGCTTAGTGATCAACCCCAGGAGCTCCTACGAGCAGTACTTC
TRBJ2-1	-	-	TRBV2	CASSEGLANSYNEQFF	TGTGCCAGCAGTGAAGGATTAGCGAATTCCTACAATGAGCAGTTCTTC
TRBJ1-1	-	once	TRBV19	CASSPPRVYAEAFF	TGTGCCAGTAGTCCCCCCAGGGTATACGCTGAAGCTTTCTTT
TRBJ2-5	TRBD2	-	TRBV18	CASSPRHSGEGETQYF	TGTGCCAGCTCACCACGTCATTCGGGGGAGGGAGAGACCCAGTACTTC
TRBJ2-7	-	once	TRBV7-9	CASSLSQGGGQYF	TGTGCCAGCAGCTTATCCCAGGGAGGAGGGCAGTACTTC